These 4 T cell receptor beta chains originate from one sample sequenced in a study of early T cells in non-severe SARS-CoV-2 infection. One entry per CDR3 protein, called by TCRdb with MiXCR from the 5' RACE reads. Counted here are 50,000 to 70,000 distinct CDR3 sequences, about 8.4% occurring once; the ten biggest clones make up about 3.7%. Sequenced input: whole blood. The receptors were gathered from an adult who was a healthcare worker with PCR-confirmed SARS-CoV-2 infection or an uninfected control (not recorded which).

This clonotype is medium-sized (0.01 to 0.1%) by share. The chain couples TRBV28 to TRBJ2-1, with D possibly TRBD1 on 5 matching bases. The V end was cut by 6 bases, the J end by 5 bases, with 8 bases between. The CDR3 length is 12 residues. Germline loops: CDR1 MDHEN, CDR2 SYDVKM. The CDR3 here is CASSLQDNEQFF. The DNA of the CDR3 is TGTGCCAGCAGCCTACAGGACAATGAGCAGTTCTTC.

This clonotype has ten or more counts. The V and J genes are TRBV12-3 or TRBV12-4 and TRBJ2-1; TRBD2 might be the D (6 bases). V was trimmed by 3 bases and J by 6 bases, leaving 18 bases between them. This CDR3 comprises 16 residues. Here the CDR3 DNA reads TGTGCCAGCAGTTTTGGTGGGGGGAGAGCCAGCAATGAGCAGTTCTTC. Protein product: CASSFGGGRASNEQFF.

This clonotype was seen a few times. The chain carries TRBV28 and TRBJ2-5; D may be TRBD2 (5 bases). The germline V and J ends were trimmed by 6 bases and 5 bases, with 19 bases remaining between them. The CDR3 length is 15 residues. The germline V gene has CDR1 MDHEN and CDR2 SYDVKM. The DNA of the CDR3 is TGTGCCAGCAGCCCGGACCCTGAGGGAGTTGAGACCCAGTACTTC. Translation: CASSPDPEGVETQYF.

This clonotype was detected only a few times. The chain recombines TRBV3-1 with TRBJ2-7; D is perhaps TRBD1 (7 bases). The CDR3 covers 14 residues. In germline, CDR1 is LGHDT, CDR2 YNNKEL (reference sequence). V dropped 4 bases and J dropped 0 bases, with 10 bases sitting between them. CDR3 in amino acids: CASSRGTVSYEQYF. In DNA, the CDR3 is TGTGCCAGCAGCCGCGGGACAGTCTCCTACGAGCAGTACTTC.